This record covers a single T cell receptor (beta chain). Its cognate antigen is unknown. From the reads, TCRdb called clonotypes with MiXCR, one entry per CDR3 protein. The table shows around 530,000 distinct CDR3 sequences, with 16% occurring only once. This record belongs to a study of T cell repertoires in cytomegalovirus infection. Findings of the study overall: Across the ex vivo response, the dominant clonotypes were HLA-C-restricted CMV-specific TCR beta clonotypes. There were carriers of CMV plus the relevant HLA, and cumulative public TCR beta family frequency identified them.

V lost 1 base and J lost 10; bases outside the gene matches: 4. This CDR3 region has 14 residues. CDR1 and CDR2 from the germline V gene are SGHNT and YYREEE (reference sequence). This receptor was obtained from a human donor in good health (CMV status not recorded). Some clones in this sample may be carry-over from other donors' samples. The sequencing input was CD8+ T cells from PBMCs. V gene TRBV5-4 combines with J gene TRBJ1-6, with 8 bases that match TRBD1. DNA for the CDR3: TGTGCCAGCAGCTTGTGGTCAGGGGGCTCACCCCTCCACTTT. Amino acid sequence: CASSLWSGGSPLHF.